The 19 T cell receptor beta chains presented below share a single source sample, sequenced in a study of persistence of HIV-infected CD4 T cells. The immunoSEQ assay was version 4, run in survey mode. Sequencing used immunoSEQ multiplex PCR; TCRdb keeps in-frame clones, though not all of them. The table shows about 46,000 clones, with 75% to 90% occurring only once. No antigen has been assigned to these receptors. Cells were stimulated nonspecifically with anti-CD3/anti-CD28 magnetic beads. Sorting selected CD4+ T cells upregulating both CD40 ligand and CD69. The sequenced sample was CD4+ T cells sorted from PBMCs after roughly 20-hour stimulation, obtained from a patient who received antiretroviral therapy. These TCRs come from an adult woman with HIV who was CMV-seropositive.

The chain has TRBV19 and TRBJ1-5; D not resolved. The germline CDR1 and CDR2 sequences are LNHDA and SQIVND (reference sequence). The V end lost 3 bases, the J end lost 5 bases, and 8 bases lay between the germline ends. The CDR3 runs to 13 residues. Here the CDR3 reads CASSIRAYQPQHF. The CDR3 region has the DNA TGTGCCAGTAGTATTAGGGCATATCAGCCCCAGCATTTT.

The chain couples TRBV5-1 to TRBJ1-1; no definite D call. Trimming cost V 7 bases and J 1 base, with 14 bases left between them. The CDR3 sequence is 14 residues long. The germline V gene has CDR1 SGHRS and CDR2 YFSETQ. The CDR3 protein is CASGPSNGNTEAFF. The CDR3, as DNA: TGCGCCAGCGGACCCTCAAATGGGAACACTGAAGCTTTCTTT.

J is TRBJ1-3 and V is TRBV3-1 (or the pseudogene TRBV3-2), with D possibly matching TRBD1 (5 bases). The germline V gene encodes CDR1 LGHDT and CDR2 YNNKEL (reference sequence). Trimming took off 0 bases at V and 4 bases at J, with 13 bases between the two ends. There are 16 residues in the CDR3. The CDR3 is CASSQDWGGVGNTIYF. The CDR3 DNA is TGTGCCAGCAGCCAAGATTGGGGAGGGGTCGGAAACACCATATATTTT.

CDR3 region: CASSPLRDNEQFF. CDR3 bases: TGTGCCAGCTCACCCCTGCGGGACAATGAGCAGTTCTTC. This chain links TRBV18 with TRBJ2-1; tentative D call: TRBD2 (5 bases). Looked up from germline, CDR1 is KGHSH and CDR2 is LQKENI. The CDR3 sequence is 13 residues long. The V and J ends lost 3 bases and 5 bases respectively, with 8 bases between them.

The chain couples TRBV12-3 or TRBV12-4 to TRBJ2-1; D might be TRBD1 or TRBD2, each matching 5 bases. The CDR3 covers 13 residues. V was trimmed by 8 bases and J by 12 bases, leaving 20 bases between them. As DNA, the CDR3 is TGTGCCAGCCTGGGGAGTGAATGGGGCGGGCAGTTCTTC. Translating gives CASLGSEWGGQFF.

This clone was observed once. V gene TRBV12-3 or TRBV12-4 combines with J gene TRBJ1-5; D gene ambiguous. V dropped 3 bases and J dropped 6 bases, with 6 bases sitting between them. CDR3 length equals 12 residues. Here the CDR3 DNA reads TGTGCCAGCAGTTTGTCCCTTCAGCCCCAGCATTTT. It translates to CASSLSLQPQHF.

The chain has TRBV18 and TRBJ1-3; D uncertain. The CDR3 has 15 amino acids. From germline, CDR1 is KGHSH and CDR2 LQKENI. The V gene lost 3 bases and the J gene lost 4 bases, with 13 bases spanning the gap. The CDR3 sequence is CASSPGQTEGNTIYF. In nucleotides, the CDR3 is TGTGCCAGCTCACCCGGGCAAACGGAGGGAAACACCATATATTTT.

V gene TRBV5-6 combines with J gene TRBJ1-5; D is ambiguous. The CDR3 runs to 16 residues. In germline, CDR1 is SGHDT, CDR2 YYEEEE. Trimming took off 4 bases at V and 3 bases at J, with 17 bases between the two ends. CDR3 sequence: CASSLSLGMVNQPQHF. In DNA form, the CDR3 reads TGTGCCAGCAGCCTTAGTCTGGGGATGGTCAATCAGCCCCAGCATTTT.

J is TRBJ2-7 and V is TRBV2; TRBD2 might be the D (5 bases). Germline V gene data show CDR1 as SNHLY and CDR2 as FYNNEI. The length of the CDR3 is 15 residues. The germline V and J ends were trimmed by 0 bases and 7 bases, with 16 bases remaining between them. The CDR3 loop is CASSEARVTGSEQYF. The CDR3 bases are TGTGCCAGCAGTGAAGCGCGGGTGACGGGGAGTGAGCAGTACTTC.

DNA for the CDR3: TGTGCCAGCACCATAAGAGGGGCTGGGGCCAACGTCCTGACTTTC. Amino acid sequence: CASTIRGAGANVLTF. This sequence joins TRBV6-5 and TRBJ2-6; D is perhaps TRBD1 or TRBD2 (5 bases each). CDR3 length: 15 amino acids. CDR1 is MNHEY, CDR2 SVGAGI, per germline. V lost 7 bases and J lost 2, with 12 bases in between.

This rearrangement joins TRBV28 to TRBJ2-7; a weak D match, TRBD1 (5 bases). The CDR3 contains 15 residues. From germline, CDR1 is MDHEN and CDR2 SYDVKM. Trimming took 6 bases from V and 2 from J, leaving 17 bases between them. CDR3 residues: CASSLDRAGTYEQYF. In DNA, the CDR3 is TGTGCCAGCAGCCTAGATCGGGCAGGGACCTACGAGCAGTACTTC.

The chain combines TRBV9 with TRBJ2-7; a possible D gene is TRBD2 (5 bases). The CDR3 contains 14 residues. Trimming cost V 3 bases and J 0 bases, with 10 bases left between them. Germline CDR1 and CDR2: SGDLS and YYNGEE. Here the CDR3 DNA reads TGTGCCAGCAGCGCAGAGGGCAGCTCCTACGAGCAGTACTTC. Translation: CASSAEGSSYEQYF. Filled out from reference TRBV9 and TRBJ2-7, the complete variable domain reads DSGVTQTPKHLITATGQRVTLRCSPRSGDLSVYWYQQSLDQGLQFLIQYYNGEERAKGNILERFSAQQFPDLHSELNLSSLELGDSALYFCASSAEGSSYEQYFGPGTRLTVT.

The rearrangement joins TRBV5-5 to TRBJ1-2; the D gene is possibly TRBD1 (5 bases). The V gene lost 4 bases and the J gene lost 5 bases, with 9 bases spanning the gap. The CDR3 is 12 residues long. Germline V gene data show CDR1 as SGHKS and CDR2 as YYEKEE (reference sequence). CDR3 nucleotides: TGTGCCAGCAGCGAGACAGAGTATGGCTACACCTTC. This encodes CASSETEYGYTF.

This clone was recorded once. This chain links TRBV4-2 with TRBJ1-1, with 12 bases identical to TRBD1. Germline lookup yields CDR1 LGHNA and CDR2 YNFKEQ. V was clipped by 1 base and J by 5 bases; unmatched bases: 8. CDR3 length equals 17 residues. CDR3 in amino acids: CASSQGGTGGVKTEAFF. The DNA for the CDR3 is TGTGCCAGCAGCCAAGGAGGGACAGGGGGCGTAAAGACTGAAGCTTTCTTT.

The CDR3 sequence: CASSFCRDRELTNEKLFF. The CDR3 region has the DNA TGTGCCAGCAGCTTTTGCCGGGACAGGGAGCTGACTAATGAAAAACTGTTTTTT. The chain has TRBV6-4 and TRBJ1-4; TRBD1 matches at 9 bases. Germline values: CDR1 MRHNA, CDR2 SNTAGT. The CDR3 runs to 18 residues. V shed 6 bases and J 2 bases; nucleotides not matched to a gene: 13.

The chain uses TRBV7-8 and TRBJ2-1; perhaps D is TRBD1 or TRBD2 (6 bases each). Germline CDR1 reads SGHVS; CDR2 reads FQNEAQ. CDR3 size: 14 residues. Trimming removed 4 bases at V and 10 bases at J, with 17 bases between. The CDR3 bases are TGTGCCAGCAGCTACCTCTGGGGGGCCGGCGAGCAGTTCTTC. The encoded protein is CASSYLWGAGEQFF.

The V gene is TRBV2, the J gene TRBJ1-2; D gene unclear. The length of the CDR3 is 13 residues. CDR1 is SNHLY, CDR2 FYNNEI, per germline. The V end lost 3 bases, the J end lost 4 bases, and 9 bases lay between the germline ends. Written as DNA, the CDR3 is TGTGCCAGCAGTGACTCTGCTACCTATGGCTACACCTTC. As protein: CASSDSATYGYTF.

This chain uses TRBV7-8 with TRBJ2-7; possible D gene TRBD2, 5 bases. Per germline, CDR1 SGHVS and CDR2 FQNEAQ. The ends were cut back, 3 bases at V and 0 bases at J, with 9 bases in the middle. The CDR3 runs to 14 residues. The CDR3: CASSFSVPSYEQYF. The CDR3 DNA is TGTGCCAGCAGCTTTAGCGTCCCCTCCTACGAGCAGTACTTC.

The J gene is TRBJ1-3, the V gene TRBV12-5, with TRBD1 as a possible D gene (5 bases). In germline, CDR1 is LGHNT, CDR2 FRNRAP. The V end was cut by 8 bases, the J end by 1 base, with 12 bases between. The CDR3 is made up of 14 amino acids. DNA of the CDR3: TGTGCTAGTTCGGGGCCTTTGTCTGGAAACACCATATATTTT. Its translation is CASSGPLSGNTIYF. The complete variable domain, with remaining parts taken from reference TRBV12-5 and TRBJ1-3, reads DARVTQTPRHKVTEMGQEVTMRCQPILGHNTVFWYRQTMMQGLELLAYFRNRAPLDDSGMPKDRFSAEMPDATLATLKIQPSEPRDSAVYFCASSGPLSGNTIYFGEGSWLTVV.